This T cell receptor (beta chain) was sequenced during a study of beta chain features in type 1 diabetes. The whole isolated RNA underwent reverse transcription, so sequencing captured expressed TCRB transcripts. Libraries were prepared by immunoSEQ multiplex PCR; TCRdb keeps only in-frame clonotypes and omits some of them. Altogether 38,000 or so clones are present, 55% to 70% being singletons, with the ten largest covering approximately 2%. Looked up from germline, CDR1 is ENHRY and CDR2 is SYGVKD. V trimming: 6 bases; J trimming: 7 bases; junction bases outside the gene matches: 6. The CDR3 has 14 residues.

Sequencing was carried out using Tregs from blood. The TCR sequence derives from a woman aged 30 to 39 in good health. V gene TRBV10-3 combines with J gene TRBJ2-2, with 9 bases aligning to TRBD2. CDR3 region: CAIRIAGDLGELFF. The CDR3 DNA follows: TGTGCCATCAGGATAGCGGGAGACCTCGGGGAGCTGTTTTTT.